The rows below give T cell receptor beta chains drawn from one sample of a study of cytomegalovirus exposure and HLA in healthy donors. Libraries were prepared by immunoSEQ multiplex PCR; TCRdb keeps only in-frame clonotypes and omits some of them. The table lists a few hundred thousand clones, around 90% of them singletons. Sequenced material: PBMCs. The receptors come from a woman younger than 35 in good health and CMV-seronegative. Each CDR3 is given with its conserved first and last residue. A D gene is named only where the DNA matches it firmly. A row's size may be missing; if present it is once, few, many or a size class.

v_gene	d_gene	abundance	j_gene	CDR3nt	CDR3aa
TRBV9	TRBD1	NA	TRBJ1-2	TGTGCCAGCACCACCGAGGGACAGCGGCATAGGGGCTACACCTTC	CASTTEGQRHRGYTF
TRBV29-1	TRBD2	NA	TRBJ2-5	TGCAGCGTGGCAAAGACTAGCGGGGGGGCGGAGACCCAGTACTTC	CSVAKTSGGAETQYF
TRBV6-1	TRBD1	NA	TRBJ1-3	TGTGCCAGCAGCCAGGACAGGAGCTCTGGAAACACCATATATTTT	CASSQDRSSGNTIYF
TRBV5-1	NA	NA	TRBJ2-2	TGCGCCAGCAGCTTATCCCAGAACACCGGGGAGCTGTTTTTT	CASSLSQNTGELFF
TRBV5-1	TRBD1	NA	TRBJ1-2	TGCGCCAGCAGCATTGACAGGGTGGATAACTATGGCTACACCTTC	CASSIDRVDNYGYTF
TRBV19	NA	NA	TRBJ1-3	TGTGCCAGTAGTATTATAGCAGGGGCTCGTGGAAACACCATATATTTT	CASSIIAGARGNTIYF
TRBV6-5	TRBD1	NA	TRBJ2-7	TGTGCCAGCAGTTACTCTGCGGGACAGGGTTACGAGCAGTACTTC	CASSYSAGQGYEQYF
TRBV7-9	TRBD1	once	TRBJ2-1	TGTGCCAGCAGCTTACCCAGGGGGATGATCAATGAGCAGTTCTTC	CASSLPRGMINEQFF
TRBV5-1	NA	NA	TRBJ2-5	TGCGCCAGCAGCTTGGAAGGAGGACAGCTAGAGACCCAGTACTTC	CASSLEGGQLETQYF
TRBV5-6	TRBD1	NA	TRBJ1-4	TGTGCCAGCAGCTTGTATACAGGGGCAACTAATGAAAAACTGTTTTTT	CASSLYTGATNEKLFF
TRBV6-1	NA	NA	TRBJ2-1	TGTGCCAGCAGCTCGACAGTATACAATGAGCAGTTCTTC	CASSSTVYNEQFF
TRBV5-1	NA	NA	TRBJ2-7	TGCGCCAGCAGCTTAGGAGGACAGCCCTACGAGCAGTACTTC	CASSLGGQPYEQYF
TRBV4-3	TRBD1	NA	TRBJ1-4	TGCGCCAGCAGCCAAGATTTGCCCAGGGGGCTTGAAAAACTGTTTTTT	CASSQDLPRGLEKLFF
TRBV19	NA	NA	TRBJ2-1	TGTGCCAGTAGTACCCCGGGGAATGAGCAGTTCTTC	CASSTPGNEQFF
TRBV14	TRBD1	NA	TRBJ1-2	TGTGCCAGCAGCCAAGTAGAACCGGGACAGGGTTCTGGCTACACCTTC	CASSQVEPGQGSGYTF
TRBV7-2	TRBD1	NA	TRBJ2-7	TGTGCCAGCAGCTTAGGGGACAGGGAGCGGCAGTACTTC	CASSLGDRERQYF
TRBV4-1	NA	NA	TRBJ1-5	TGCGCCAGCAGCCAAGGGGATAGGACTGGCAATCAGCCCCAGCATTTT	CASSQGDRTGNQPQHF
TRBV10-3	NA	NA	TRBJ2-3	TGTGCCATCAGACGCGACGGAGCGATAAACACAGATACGCAGTATTTT	CAIRRDGAINTDTQYF
TRBV19	NA	NA	TRBJ2-7	TGTGCCAGTAGTATAGAAAACACAGGGTTGTACGAGCAGTACTTC	CASSIENTGLYEQYF
TRBV11-2	TRBD2	NA	TRBJ2-1	TGTGCCAGCAGCTTAGATCCCCAGCGGGGACACAATGAGCAGTTCTTC	CASSLDPQRGHNEQFF
TRBV4-3	TRBD2	NA	TRBJ2-2	TGCGCCAGCAGTCCAGAAGGCGGGGGGGACACCGGGGAGCTGTTTTTT	CASSPEGGGDTGELFF
TRBV11-2	NA	NA	TRBJ2-7	TGTGCCACCTCTCGACAGGCCTACGAGCAGTACTTC	CATSRQAYEQYF
TRBV6-6	NA	NA	TRBJ1-1	TGTGCCAGCAGTTCGACAGGGAACACTGAAGCTTTCTTT	CASSSTGNTEAFF
TRBV10-3	TRBD1	once	TRBJ1-2	TGTGCCATCAGTGAGTCAGGGACAGCGGATGGCTACACCTTC	CAISESGTADGYTF
TRBV11-2	TRBD2	NA	TRBJ2-7	TGTGCCAGCAGCTTAGGGACTAGCGTCTACGAGCAGTACTTC	CASSLGTSVYEQYF
TRBV29-1	TRBD2	NA	TRBJ2-1	TGCAGCGTTGAAGATCACCAGCGGGATTACAATGAGCAGTTCTTC	CSVEDHQRDYNEQFF
TRBV11-2	NA	NA	TRBJ1-4	TGTGCCAGCAGCCCAACTTTCGGGGGAACTAATGAAAAACTGTTTTTT	CASSPTFGGTNEKLFF
TRBV25-1	NA	NA	TRBJ1-3	TGTGCCAGCGGGGGGGGCGGCTCGAGCTCTGGAAACACCATATATTTT	CASGGGGSSSGNTIYF
TRBV10-3	NA	NA	TRBJ1-2	TGTGCCATCAGTTCGGGGCAGGGGAACTATGGCTACACCTTC	CAISSGQGNYGYTF
TRBV18	TRBD1	NA	TRBJ1-1	TGTGCCAGCTCACTCGGACAGGGAGGGAACACTGAAGCTTTCTTT	CASSLGQGGNTEAFF
TRBV29-1	TRBD1	NA	TRBJ1-1	TGCAGCGTAGACAGGGGAAACACTGAAGCTTTCTTT	CSVDRGNTEAFF
TRBV6-1	TRBD1	NA	TRBJ2-1	TGTGCCAGCAGTGAAGTGAGTTCCAAAAGACAGGGGGCTTTGTATGAGCAGTTCTTC	CASSEVSSKRQGALYEQFF
TRBV29-1	TRBD1	NA	TRBJ1-5	TGCAGCGTAGGGACAGGGGGCGACAATCAGCCCCAGCATTTT	CSVGTGGDNQPQHF
TRBV19	TRBD1	NA	TRBJ2-1	TGTGCCAGTAGTACGACAGGGGGCTTTGAGCAGTTCTTC	CASSTTGGFEQFF
TRBV7-3	TRBD1	few	TRBJ2-7	TGTGCCAGCAGCTTAAGCGGGGGACAGGGAATAAGGGAGCAGTACTTC	CASSLSGGQGIREQYF
TRBV18	NA	NA	TRBJ2-7	TGTGCCAGCTCACCAGGGGCTACCTACGAGCAGTACTTC	CASSPGATYEQYF
TRBV19	TRBD1	NA	TRBJ2-2	TGTGCCAGTAGTCCGGCCCGGGACAGAAACACCGGGGAGCTGTTTTTT	CASSPARDRNTGELFF
TRBV5-1	NA	NA	TRBJ1-1	TGCGCCAGCAGCGGCGACAGGACAAACACTGAAGCTTTCTTT	CASSGDRTNTEAFF
TRBV30	NA	few	TRBJ2-7	TGTGCCTGGAGAGGGTCGGGAAACGAGCAGTACTTC	CAWRGSGNEQYF
TRBV28	TRBD1	NA	TRBJ2-5	TGTGCCAGCAGCTTGACAGGGAAAGGCGGGGAGACCCAGTACTTC	CASSLTGKGGETQYF
TRBV25-1	NA	few	TRBJ1-2	TGTGCCAGCAGCACTAACTATGGCTACACCTTC	CASSTNYGYTF
TRBV19	TRBD1	NA	TRBJ2-7	TGTGCCAGTAGTAACCCCTCGACAGGGATAGGCGAGCAGTACTTC	CASSNPSTGIGEQYF
TRBV4-3	NA	once	TRBJ2-1	TGCGCCAGCAGCGCAAACAGGGGGGGCAATGAGCAGTTCTTC	CASSANRGGNEQFF
TRBV6-1	NA	few	TRBJ2-5	TGTGCCAGCAGTGTGACCGGGTTAGAGACCCAGTACTTC	CASSVTGLETQYF
TRBV19	TRBD2	NA	TRBJ2-1	TGTGCCAGTAGTTCTTTCGGGGGACTAGCCGATGAGCAGTTCTTC	CASSSFGGLADEQFF
TRBV28	NA	NA	TRBJ1-5	TGTGCCAGCAGTACCCCCAGGGGTAGCAATCAGCCCCAGCATTTT	CASSTPRGSNQPQHF
TRBV2	NA	NA	TRBJ2-3	TGTGCCAGCAGTGAATTTTCAGGGCCCTCGGGCACAGATACGCAGTATTTT	CASSEFSGPSGTDTQYF
TRBV6-4	NA	NA	TRBJ1-5	TGTGCCAGCAGTGACATCATACAGGGTAGACTCTACCGGGCGCCCCAGCATTTT	CASSDIIQGRLYRAPQHF
TRBV5-1	TRBD1	NA	TRBJ1-4	TGCGCCAGCAGCTGGGACAGGGCCGATAATGAAAAACTGTTTTTT	CASSWDRADNEKLFF